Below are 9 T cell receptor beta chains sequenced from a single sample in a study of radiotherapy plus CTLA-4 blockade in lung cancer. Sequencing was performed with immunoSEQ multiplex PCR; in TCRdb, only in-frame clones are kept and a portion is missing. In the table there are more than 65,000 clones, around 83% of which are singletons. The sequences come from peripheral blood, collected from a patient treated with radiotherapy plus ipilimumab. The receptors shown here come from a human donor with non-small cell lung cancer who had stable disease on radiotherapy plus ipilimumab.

For the CDR3, the DNA is TGTGCCAGCAGCCCACCCGAGAGGACCCAGTACTTC. Protein: CASSPPERTQYF. This rearrangement joins TRBV7-9 to TRBJ2-5; D gene ambiguous. The CDR3 contains 12 residues. Trimming removed 5 bases at V and 7 bases at J, with 11 bases between. Germline CDR1 SEHNR, CDR2 FQNEAQ (reference sequence).

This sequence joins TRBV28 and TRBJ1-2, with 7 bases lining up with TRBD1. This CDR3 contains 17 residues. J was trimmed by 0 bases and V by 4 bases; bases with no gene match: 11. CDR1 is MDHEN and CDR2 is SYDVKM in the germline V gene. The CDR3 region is CASSYEAGQPSNYGYTF. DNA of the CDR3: TGTGCCAGCAGTTACGAGGCGGGACAGCCTTCTAACTATGGCTACACCTTC.

The CDR3 nucleotides read TGCGCCAGCAGCCAAGATAGGTCTGGAGCAGGGGAGCTGTTTTTT. Translating gives CASSQDRSGAGELFF. The chain carries TRBV4-1 and TRBJ2-2; D unclear. CDR3 size: 15 residues. The V gene's germline CDR1 is MGHRA and CDR2 YSYEKL. V was trimmed by 0 bases and J by 8 bases, leaving 13 bases between them.

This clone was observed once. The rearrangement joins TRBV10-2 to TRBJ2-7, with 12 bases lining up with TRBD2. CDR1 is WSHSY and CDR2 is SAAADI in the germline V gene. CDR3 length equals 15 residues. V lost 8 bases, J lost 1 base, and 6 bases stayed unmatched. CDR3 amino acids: CASSLTSGGSYEQYF. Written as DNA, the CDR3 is TGCGCCAGCTCTTTGACTAGCGGGGGTTCCTACGAGCAGTACTTC.

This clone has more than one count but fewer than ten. CDR3 protein: CASSIDRDYGYTF. The CDR3 DNA follows: TGTGCCAGCAGCATAGACAGGGACTATGGCTACACCTTC. The chain employs TRBV7-3 and TRBJ1-2, with TRBD1 matching 7 bases. CDR3 length: 13 residues. Unmatched junction bases numbered 3, after V lost 5 bases and J lost 3 bases. The germline V gene encodes CDR1 SGHTA and CDR2 FQGTGA.

The CDR3 DNA reads TGCGCCAGCAGCCCCCCGGGGCCCGGGGATACGCAGTATTTT. Encoded protein: CASSPPGPGDTQYF. This chain links TRBV5-1 with TRBJ2-3, with D perhaps being TRBD1 or TRBD2 (5 bases each). The CDR3 is 14 amino acids. CDR1 and CDR2 from the germline V gene are SGHRS and YFSETQ. Deletions cut 4 bases from V and 6 bases from J, with 15 bases between. The full variable domain, rest sourced from reference TRBV5-1 and TRBJ2-3, is KAGVTQTPRYLIKTRGQQVTLSCSPISGHRSVSWYQQTPGQGLQFLFEYFSETQRNKGNFPGRFSGRQFSNSRSEMNVSTLELGDSALYLCASSPPGPGDTQYFGPGTRLTVL.

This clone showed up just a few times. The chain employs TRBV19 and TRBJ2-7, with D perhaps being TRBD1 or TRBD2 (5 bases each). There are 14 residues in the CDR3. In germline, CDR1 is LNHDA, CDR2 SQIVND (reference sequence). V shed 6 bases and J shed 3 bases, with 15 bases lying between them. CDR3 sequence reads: CASSSEGRIYEQYF. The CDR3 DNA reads TGTGCCAGTAGCAGCGAGGGGCGGATCTACGAGCAGTACTTC.

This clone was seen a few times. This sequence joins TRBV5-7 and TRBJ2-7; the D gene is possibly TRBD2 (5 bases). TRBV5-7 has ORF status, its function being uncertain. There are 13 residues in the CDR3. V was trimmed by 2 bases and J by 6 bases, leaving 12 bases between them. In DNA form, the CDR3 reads TGTGCCAGCAGCTTTGAGGGTAGAGGCGAGCAGTACTTC. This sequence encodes CASSFEGRGEQYF.

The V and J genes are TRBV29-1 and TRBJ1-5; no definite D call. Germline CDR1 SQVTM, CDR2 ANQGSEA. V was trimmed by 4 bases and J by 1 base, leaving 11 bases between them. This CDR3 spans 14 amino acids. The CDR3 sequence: CSVVEGWSNQPQHF. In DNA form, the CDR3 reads TGCAGCGTTGTGGAGGGATGGAGCAATCAGCCCCAGCATTTT.